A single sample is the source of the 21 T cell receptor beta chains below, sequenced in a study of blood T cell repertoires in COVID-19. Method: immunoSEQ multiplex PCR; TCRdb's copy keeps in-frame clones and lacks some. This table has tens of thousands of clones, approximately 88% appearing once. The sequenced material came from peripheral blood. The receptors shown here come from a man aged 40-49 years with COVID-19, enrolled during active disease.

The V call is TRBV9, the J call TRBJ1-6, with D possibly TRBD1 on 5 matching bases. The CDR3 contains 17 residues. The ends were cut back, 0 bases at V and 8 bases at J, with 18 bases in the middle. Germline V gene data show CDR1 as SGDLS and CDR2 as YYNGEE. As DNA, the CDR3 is TGTGCCAGCAGCGTAGATCCACCAGGAGGGGTACATTCACCCCTCCACTTT. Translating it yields CASSVDPPGGVHSPLHF.

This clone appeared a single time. The CDR3 DNA sequence: TGTGCCAGCAGCTCGCAGGACAGCGATAAAAACATTCAGTACTTC. It specifies CASSSQDSDKNIQYF. This sequence joins TRBV21-1 and TRBJ2-4; the table gives TRBD1 as D, unverified against the DNA. TRBV21-1 is a listed pseudogene. The length of the CDR3 is 15 residues.

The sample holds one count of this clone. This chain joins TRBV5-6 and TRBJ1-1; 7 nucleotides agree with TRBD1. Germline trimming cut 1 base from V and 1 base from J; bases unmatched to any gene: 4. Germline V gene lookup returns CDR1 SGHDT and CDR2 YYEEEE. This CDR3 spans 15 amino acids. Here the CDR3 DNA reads TGTGCCAGCAGCTTGTTAAACAGGGGGAACACTGAAGCTTTCTTT. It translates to CASSLLNRGNTEAFF.

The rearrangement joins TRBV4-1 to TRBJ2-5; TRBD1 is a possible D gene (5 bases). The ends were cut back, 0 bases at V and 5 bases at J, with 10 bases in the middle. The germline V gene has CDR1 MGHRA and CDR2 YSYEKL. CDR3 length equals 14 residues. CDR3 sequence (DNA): TGCGCCAGCAGCCAAGATAAGGGGTGGGAGACCCAGTACTTC. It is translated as CASSQDKGWETQYF.

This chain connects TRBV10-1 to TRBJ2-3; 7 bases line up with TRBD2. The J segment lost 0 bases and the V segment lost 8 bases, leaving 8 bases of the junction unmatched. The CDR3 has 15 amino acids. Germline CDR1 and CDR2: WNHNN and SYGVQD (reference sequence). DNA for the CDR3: TGCGCCAGCTACGAGCGGGATTCTAGCACAGATACGCAGTATTTT. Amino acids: CASYERDSSTDTQYF.

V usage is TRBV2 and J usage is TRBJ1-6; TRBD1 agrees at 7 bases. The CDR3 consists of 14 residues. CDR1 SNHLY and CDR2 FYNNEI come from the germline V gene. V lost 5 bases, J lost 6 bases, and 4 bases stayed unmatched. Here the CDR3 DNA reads TGTGCCAGCAGTTTAAACAGGGGTAATTCACCCCTCCACTTT. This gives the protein CASSLNRGNSPLHF.

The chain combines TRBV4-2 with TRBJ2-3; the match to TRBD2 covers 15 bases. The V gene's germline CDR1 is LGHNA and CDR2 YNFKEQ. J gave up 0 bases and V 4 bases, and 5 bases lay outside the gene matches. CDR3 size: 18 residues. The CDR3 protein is CASSPGTSGGLSTDTQYF. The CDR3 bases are TGTGCCAGCAGCCCCGGGACTAGCGGGGGGCTTAGCACAGATACGCAGTATTTT.

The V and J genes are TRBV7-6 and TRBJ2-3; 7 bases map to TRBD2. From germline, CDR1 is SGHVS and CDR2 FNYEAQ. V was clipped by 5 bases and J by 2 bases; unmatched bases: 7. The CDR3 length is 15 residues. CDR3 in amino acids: CASSMLADSTDTQYF. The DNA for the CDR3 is TGTGCCAGCAGCATGCTAGCGGACTCCACAGATACGCAGTATTTT.

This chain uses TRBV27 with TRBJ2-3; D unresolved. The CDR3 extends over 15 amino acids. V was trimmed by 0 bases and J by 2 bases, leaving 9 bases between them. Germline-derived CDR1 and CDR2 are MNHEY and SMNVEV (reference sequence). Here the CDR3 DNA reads TGTGCCAGCAGTTTATCACCCTTAGTCACAGATACGCAGTATTTT. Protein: CASSLSPLVTDTQYF.

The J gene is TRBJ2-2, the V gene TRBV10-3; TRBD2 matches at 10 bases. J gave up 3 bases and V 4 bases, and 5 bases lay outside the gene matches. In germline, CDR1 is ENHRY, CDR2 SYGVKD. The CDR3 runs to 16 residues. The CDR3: CAISVASGGHTGELFF. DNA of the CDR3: TGTGCCATCAGTGTTGCTAGCGGGGGACACACCGGGGAGCTGTTTTTT.

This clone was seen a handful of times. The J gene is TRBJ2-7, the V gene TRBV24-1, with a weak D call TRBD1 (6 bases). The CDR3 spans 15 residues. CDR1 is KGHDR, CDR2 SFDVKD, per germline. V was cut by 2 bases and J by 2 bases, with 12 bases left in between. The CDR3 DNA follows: TGTGCCACCAGTGATTCGAGGGGGAACCCCTACGAGCAGTACTTC. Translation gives CATSDSRGNPYEQYF.

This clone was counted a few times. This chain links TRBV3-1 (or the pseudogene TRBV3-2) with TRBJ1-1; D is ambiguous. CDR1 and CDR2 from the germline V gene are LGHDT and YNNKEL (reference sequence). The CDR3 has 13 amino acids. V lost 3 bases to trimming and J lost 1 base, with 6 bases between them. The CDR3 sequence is CASSQKRNTEAFF. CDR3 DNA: TGTGCCAGCAGCCAGAAGCGGAACACTGAAGCTTTCTTT.

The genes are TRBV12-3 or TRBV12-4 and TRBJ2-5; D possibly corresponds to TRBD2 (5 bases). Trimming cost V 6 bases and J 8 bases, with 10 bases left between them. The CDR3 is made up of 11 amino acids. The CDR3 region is CASSPGGTQYF. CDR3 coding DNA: TGTGCCAGCAGCCCTGGAGGTACCCAGTACTTC.

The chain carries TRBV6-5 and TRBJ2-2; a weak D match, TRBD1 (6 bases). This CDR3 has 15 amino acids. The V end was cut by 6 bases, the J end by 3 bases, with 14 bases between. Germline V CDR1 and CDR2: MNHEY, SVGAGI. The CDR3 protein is CASSGGQPHTGELFF. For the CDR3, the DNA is TGTGCCAGCAGCGGAGGACAGCCTCACACCGGGGAGCTGTTTTTT.

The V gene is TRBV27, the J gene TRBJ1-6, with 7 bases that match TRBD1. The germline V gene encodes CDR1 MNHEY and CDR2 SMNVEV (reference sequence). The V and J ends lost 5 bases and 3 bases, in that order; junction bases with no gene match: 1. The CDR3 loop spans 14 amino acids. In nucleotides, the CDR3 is TGTGCCAGCAGTGACAGGGTCTATAATTCACCCCTCCACTTT. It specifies CASSDRVYNSPLHF.

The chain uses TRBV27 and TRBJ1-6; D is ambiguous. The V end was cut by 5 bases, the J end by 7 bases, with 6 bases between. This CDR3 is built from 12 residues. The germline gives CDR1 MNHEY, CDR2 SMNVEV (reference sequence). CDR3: CASSGENSPLHF. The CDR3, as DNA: TGTGCCAGCAGTGGGGAGAATTCACCCCTCCACTTT.

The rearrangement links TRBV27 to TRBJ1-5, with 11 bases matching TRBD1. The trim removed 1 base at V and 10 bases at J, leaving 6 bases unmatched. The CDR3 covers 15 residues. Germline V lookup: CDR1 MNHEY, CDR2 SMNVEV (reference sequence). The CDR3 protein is CASSLWTGGRGPQHF. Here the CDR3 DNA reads TGTGCCAGCAGTTTATGGACAGGGGGCCGTGGTCCCCAGCATTTT.

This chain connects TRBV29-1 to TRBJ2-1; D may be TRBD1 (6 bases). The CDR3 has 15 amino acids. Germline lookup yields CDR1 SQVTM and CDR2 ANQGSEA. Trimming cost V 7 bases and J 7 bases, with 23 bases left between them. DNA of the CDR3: TGCAGCGCCTCGGACAGAGGGGCAGGGAGTAATGAGCAGTTCTTC. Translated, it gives CSASDRGAGSNEQFF.

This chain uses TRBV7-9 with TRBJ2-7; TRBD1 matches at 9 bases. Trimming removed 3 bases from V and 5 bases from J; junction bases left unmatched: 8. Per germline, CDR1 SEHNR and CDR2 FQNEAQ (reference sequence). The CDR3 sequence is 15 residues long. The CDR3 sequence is CASSFGQGYMDEQYF. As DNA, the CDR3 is TGTGCCAGCAGCTTCGGACAGGGGTACATGGACGAGCAGTACTTC. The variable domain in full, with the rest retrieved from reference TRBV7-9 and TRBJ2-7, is DTGVSQNPRHKITKRGQNVTFRCDPISEHNRLYWYRQTLGQGPEFLTYFQNEAQLEKSRLLSDRFSAERPKGSFSTLEIQRTEQGDSAMYLCASSFGQGYMDEQYFGPGTRLTVT.

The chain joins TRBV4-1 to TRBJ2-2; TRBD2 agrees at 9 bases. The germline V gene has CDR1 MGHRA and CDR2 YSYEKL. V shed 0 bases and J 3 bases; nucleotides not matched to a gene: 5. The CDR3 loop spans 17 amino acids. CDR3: CASSQDSLAGHTGELFF. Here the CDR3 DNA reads TGCGCCAGCAGCCAAGATTCCCTAGCGGGGCACACCGGGGAGCTGTTTTTT.

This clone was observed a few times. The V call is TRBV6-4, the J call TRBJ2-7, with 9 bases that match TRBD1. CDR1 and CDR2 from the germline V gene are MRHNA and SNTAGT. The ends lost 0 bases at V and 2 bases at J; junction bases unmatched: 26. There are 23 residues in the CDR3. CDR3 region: CASSDSSLAVERVSGQGTYEQYF. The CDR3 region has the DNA TGTGCCAGCAGTGACTCGAGTCTGGCAGTTGAGCGGGTATCGGGACAGGGAACCTACGAGCAGTACTTC.